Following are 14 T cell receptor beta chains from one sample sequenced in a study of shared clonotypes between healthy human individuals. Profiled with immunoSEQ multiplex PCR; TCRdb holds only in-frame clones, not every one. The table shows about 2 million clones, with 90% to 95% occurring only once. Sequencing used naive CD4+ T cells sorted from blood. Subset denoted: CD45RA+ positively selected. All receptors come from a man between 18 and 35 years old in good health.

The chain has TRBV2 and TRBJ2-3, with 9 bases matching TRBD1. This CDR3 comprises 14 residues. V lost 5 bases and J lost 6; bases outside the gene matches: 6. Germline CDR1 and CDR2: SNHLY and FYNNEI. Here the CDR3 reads CASSTQGAGDTQYF. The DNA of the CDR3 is TGTGCCAGCAGTACACAGGGGGCCGGGGATACGCAGTATTTT.

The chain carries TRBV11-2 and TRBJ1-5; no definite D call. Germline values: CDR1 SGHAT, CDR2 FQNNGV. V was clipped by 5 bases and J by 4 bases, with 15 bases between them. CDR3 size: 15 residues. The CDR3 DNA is TGTGCCAGCAGCCTTGGGCACAGCACGAATCAGCCCCAGCATTTT. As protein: CASSLGHSTNQPQHF. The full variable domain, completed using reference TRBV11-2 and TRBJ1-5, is EAGVAQSPRYKIIEKRQSVAFWCNPISGHATLYWYQQILGQGPKLLIQFQNNGVVDDSQLPKDRFSAERLKGVDSTLKIQPAKLEDSAVYLCASSLGHSTNQPQHFGDGTRLSIL.

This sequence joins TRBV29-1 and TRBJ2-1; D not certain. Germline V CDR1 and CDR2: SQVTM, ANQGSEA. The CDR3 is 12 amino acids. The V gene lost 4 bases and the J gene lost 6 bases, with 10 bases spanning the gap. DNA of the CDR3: TGCAGCGTTGCGGGCTATGTCAATGAGCAGTTCTTC. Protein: CSVAGYVNEQFF.

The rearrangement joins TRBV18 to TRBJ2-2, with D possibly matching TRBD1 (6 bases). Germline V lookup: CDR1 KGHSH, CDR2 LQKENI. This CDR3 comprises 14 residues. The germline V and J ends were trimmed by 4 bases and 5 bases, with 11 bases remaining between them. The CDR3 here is CASSRKQGTGELFF. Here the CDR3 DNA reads TGTGCCAGCTCACGCAAACAGGGAACCGGGGAGCTGTTTTTT.

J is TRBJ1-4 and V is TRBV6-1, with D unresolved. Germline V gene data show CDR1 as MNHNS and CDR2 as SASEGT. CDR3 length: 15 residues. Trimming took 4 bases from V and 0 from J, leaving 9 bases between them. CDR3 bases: TGTGCCAGCAGTGTTGAAAGTACAACTAATGAAAAACTGTTTTTT. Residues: CASSVESTTNEKLFF.

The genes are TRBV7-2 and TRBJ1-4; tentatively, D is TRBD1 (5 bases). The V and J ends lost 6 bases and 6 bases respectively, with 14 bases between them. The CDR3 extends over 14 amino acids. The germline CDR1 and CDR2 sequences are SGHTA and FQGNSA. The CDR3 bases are TGTGCCAGCAGAACGGGGGTTTGGGATGAAAAACTGTTTTTT. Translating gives CASRTGVWDEKLFF.

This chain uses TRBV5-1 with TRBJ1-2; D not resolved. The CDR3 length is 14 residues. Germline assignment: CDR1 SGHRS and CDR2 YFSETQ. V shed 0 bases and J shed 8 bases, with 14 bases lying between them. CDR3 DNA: TGCGCCAGCAGCTTGGGTGACGGTGCCGGGGGCTACACCTTC. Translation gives CASSLGDGAGGYTF.

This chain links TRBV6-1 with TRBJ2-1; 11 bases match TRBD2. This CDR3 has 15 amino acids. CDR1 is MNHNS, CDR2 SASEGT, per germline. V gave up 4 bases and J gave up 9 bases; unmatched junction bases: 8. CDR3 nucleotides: TGTGCCAGCAGTGGTCCAGGACTAGCGGGTGGTGAGCAGTTCTTC. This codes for CASSGPGLAGGEQFF.

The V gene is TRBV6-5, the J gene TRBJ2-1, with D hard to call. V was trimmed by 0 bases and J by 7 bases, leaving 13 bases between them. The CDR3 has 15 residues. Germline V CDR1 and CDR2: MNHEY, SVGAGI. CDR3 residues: CASSYSSSIGNEQFF. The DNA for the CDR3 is TGTGCCAGCAGTTACTCGAGTTCGATCGGGAATGAGCAGTTCTTC.

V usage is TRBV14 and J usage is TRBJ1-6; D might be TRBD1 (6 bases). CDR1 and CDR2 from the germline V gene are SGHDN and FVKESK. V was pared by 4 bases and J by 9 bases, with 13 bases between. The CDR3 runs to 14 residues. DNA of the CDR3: TGTGCCAGCAGCCCGAACAGGGCCGGTTCACCCCTCCACTTT. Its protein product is CASSPNRAGSPLHF.

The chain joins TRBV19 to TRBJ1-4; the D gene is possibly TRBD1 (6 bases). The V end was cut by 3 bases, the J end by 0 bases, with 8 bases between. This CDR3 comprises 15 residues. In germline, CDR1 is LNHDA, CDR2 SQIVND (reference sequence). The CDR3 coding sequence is TGTGCCAGTAGTATCAGGGGATCAACTAATGAAAAACTGTTTTTT. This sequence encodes CASSIRGSTNEKLFF.

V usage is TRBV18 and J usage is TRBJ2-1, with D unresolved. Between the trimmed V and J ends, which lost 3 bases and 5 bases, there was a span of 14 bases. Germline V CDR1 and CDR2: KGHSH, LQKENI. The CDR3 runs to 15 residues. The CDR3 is CASSPTLGLDNEQFF. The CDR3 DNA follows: TGTGCCAGCTCACCGACCCTAGGGTTGGACAATGAGCAGTTCTTC.

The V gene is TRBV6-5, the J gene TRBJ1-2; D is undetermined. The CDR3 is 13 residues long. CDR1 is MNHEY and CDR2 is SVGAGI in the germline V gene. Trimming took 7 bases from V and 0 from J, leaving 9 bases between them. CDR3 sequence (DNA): TGTGCCAGCAAGGCAACCACTAACTATGGCTACACCTTC. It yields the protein CASKATTNYGYTF.

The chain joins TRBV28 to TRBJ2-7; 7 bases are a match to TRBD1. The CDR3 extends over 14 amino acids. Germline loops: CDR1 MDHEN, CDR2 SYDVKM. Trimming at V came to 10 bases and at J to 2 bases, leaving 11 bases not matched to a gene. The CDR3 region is CAIRRQGDPYEQYF. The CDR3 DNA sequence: TGTGCCATCAGGCGCCAGGGGGATCCCTACGAGCAGTACTTC.